This T cell receptor (beta chain) was retrieved from a study of blood T cell repertoires in COVID-19. Looking at the study overall: Specimens from acute and convalescent COVID-19 originated in the United States, Italy and Spain. PBMCs, B-cell-depleted T cells, or T cells provided the cDNA or gDNA that made up the material.

Original handling: Estimation of nucleated cell counts relied on the amplification of reference gene primers. Libraries were prepared by immunoSEQ multiplex PCR; TCRdb keeps only in-frame clonotypes and omits some of them. V and J calls and clone size follow that table, whereas D and trimming were derived from the DNA. This table has fewer than 150,000 clones, more than 75% appearing once. This clone was seen a handful of times. CDR1 is LNHDA, CDR2 SQIVND, per germline (reference sequence). This CDR3 comprises 15 residues. V lost 8 bases, J lost 3 bases, and 19 bases lay in between. The sequenced material came from peripheral blood. The receptor was derived from a woman older than 75 with acute or convalescent COVID-19. The chain employs TRBV19 and TRBJ1-1, with D maybe TRBD1 (5 bases). The CDR3 loop is CASSGGVTLDTEAFF. The CDR3 DNA is TGTGCCAGTTCCGGGGGGGTTACGTTGGACACTGAAGCTTTCTTT.